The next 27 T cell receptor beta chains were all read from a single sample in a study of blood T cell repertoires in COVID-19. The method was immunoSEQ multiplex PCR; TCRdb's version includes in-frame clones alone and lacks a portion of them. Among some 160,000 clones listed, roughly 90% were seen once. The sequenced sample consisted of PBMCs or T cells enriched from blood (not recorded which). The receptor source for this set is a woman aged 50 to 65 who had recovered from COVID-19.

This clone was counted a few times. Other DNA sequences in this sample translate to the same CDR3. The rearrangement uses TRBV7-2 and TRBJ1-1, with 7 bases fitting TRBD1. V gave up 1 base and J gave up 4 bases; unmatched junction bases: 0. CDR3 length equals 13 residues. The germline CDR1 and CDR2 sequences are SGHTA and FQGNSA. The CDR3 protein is CASSLGQGTEAFF. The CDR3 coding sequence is TGTGCCAGCAGCTTAGGACAGGGCACTGAAGCTTTCTTT.

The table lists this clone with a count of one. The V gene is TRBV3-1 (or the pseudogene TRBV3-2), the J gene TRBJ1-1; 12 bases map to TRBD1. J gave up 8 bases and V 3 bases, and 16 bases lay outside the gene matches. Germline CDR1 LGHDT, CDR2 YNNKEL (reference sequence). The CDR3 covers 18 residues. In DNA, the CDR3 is TGTGCCAGCAGCCACCTTGACTCCGGGACAGGGGGCCCACGCGAAGCTTTCTTT. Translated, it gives CASSHLDSGTGGPREAFF.

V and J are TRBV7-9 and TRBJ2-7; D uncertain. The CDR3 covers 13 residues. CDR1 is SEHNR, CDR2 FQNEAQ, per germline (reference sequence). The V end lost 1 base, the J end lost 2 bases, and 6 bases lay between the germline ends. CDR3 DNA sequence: TGTGCCAGCAGCTTAGACACAACCTACGAGCAGTACTTC. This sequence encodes CASSLDTTYEQYF.

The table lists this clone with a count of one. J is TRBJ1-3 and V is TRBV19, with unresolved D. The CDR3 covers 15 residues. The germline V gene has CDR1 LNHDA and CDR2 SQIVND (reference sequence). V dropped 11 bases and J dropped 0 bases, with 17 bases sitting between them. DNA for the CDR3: TGTGCCGTAAGGCCCCGCGGGGACTCTGGAAACACCATATATTTT. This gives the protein CAVRPRGDSGNTIYF.

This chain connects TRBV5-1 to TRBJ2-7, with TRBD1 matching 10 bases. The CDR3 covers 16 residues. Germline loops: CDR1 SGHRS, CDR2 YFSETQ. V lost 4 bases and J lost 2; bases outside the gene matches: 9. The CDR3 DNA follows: TGCGCCAGCAGCCCGGCGGGGACAGGGGCGACCTACGAGCAGTACTTC. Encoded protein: CASSPAGTGATYEQYF.

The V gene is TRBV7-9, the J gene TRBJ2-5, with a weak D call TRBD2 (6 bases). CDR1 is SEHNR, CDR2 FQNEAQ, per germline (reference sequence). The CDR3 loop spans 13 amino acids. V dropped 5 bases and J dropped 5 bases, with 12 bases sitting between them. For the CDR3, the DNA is TGTGCCAGCAGCACTAGCACGGGGGAGACCCAGTACTTC. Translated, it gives CASSTSTGETQYF.

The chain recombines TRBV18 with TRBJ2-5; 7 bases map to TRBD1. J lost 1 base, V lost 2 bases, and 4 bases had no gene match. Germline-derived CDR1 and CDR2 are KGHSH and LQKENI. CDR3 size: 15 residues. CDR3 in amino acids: CASSPGTDSQETQYF. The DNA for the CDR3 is TGTGCCAGCTCACCAGGGACAGACAGCCAAGAGACCCAGTACTTC.

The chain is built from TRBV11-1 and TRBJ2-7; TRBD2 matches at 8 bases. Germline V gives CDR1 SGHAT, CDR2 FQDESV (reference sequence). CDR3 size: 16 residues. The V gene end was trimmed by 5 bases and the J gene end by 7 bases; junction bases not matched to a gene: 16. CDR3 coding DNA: TGTGCCAGCAGCCCCCTGACTAGCGCGCCACGGGGAGAGCAGTACTTC. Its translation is CASSPLTSAPRGEQYF.

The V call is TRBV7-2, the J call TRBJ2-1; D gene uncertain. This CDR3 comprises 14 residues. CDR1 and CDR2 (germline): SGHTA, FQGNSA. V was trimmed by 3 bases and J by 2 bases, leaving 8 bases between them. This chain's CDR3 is CASSFELAYNEQFF. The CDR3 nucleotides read TGTGCCAGCAGCTTCGAGTTGGCCTACAATGAGCAGTTCTTC.

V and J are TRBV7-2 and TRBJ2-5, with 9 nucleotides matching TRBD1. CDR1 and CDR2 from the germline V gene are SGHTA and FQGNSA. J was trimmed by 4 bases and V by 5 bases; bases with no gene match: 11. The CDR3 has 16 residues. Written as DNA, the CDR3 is TGTGCCAGCAGCCCGACACAGGGGGCGCTTTTAGAGACCCAGTACTTC. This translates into CASSPTQGALLETQYF.

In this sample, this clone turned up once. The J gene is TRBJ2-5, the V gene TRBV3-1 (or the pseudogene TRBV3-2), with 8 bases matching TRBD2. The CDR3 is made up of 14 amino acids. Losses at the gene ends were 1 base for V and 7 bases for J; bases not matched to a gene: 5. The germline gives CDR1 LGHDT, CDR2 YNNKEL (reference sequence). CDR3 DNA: TGTGCCAGCAGCCAAGGGGCGGGGGGCTGGACCCAGTACTTC. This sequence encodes CASSQGAGGWTQYF.

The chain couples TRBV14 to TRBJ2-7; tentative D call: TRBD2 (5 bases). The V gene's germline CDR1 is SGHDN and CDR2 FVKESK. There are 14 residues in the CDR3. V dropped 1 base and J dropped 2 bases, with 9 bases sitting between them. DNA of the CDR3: TGTGCCAGCAGCCAAGGAGGGTACCCCTACGAGCAGTACTTC. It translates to CASSQGGYPYEQYF.

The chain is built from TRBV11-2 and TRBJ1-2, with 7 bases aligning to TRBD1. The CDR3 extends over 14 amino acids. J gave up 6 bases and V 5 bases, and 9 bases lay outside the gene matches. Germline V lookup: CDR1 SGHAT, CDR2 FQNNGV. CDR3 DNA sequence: TGTGCCAGCAGCCTAAGGACAGGCGTTGATGGCTACACCTTC. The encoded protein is CASSLRTGVDGYTF.

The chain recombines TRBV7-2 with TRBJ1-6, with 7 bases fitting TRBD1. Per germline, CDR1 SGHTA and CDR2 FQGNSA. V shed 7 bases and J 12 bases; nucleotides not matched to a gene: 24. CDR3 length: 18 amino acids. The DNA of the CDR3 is TGTGCCAGCATTCGCACCGACTCGTATGACAGGGATCGAGGACCCCTCCACTTT. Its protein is CASIRTDSYDRDRGPLHF.

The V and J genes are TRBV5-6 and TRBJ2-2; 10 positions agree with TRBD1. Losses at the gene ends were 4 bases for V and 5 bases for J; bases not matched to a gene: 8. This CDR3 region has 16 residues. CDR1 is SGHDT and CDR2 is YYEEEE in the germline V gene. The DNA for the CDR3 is TGTGCCAGCAGCAAGACAGGGGGCGCACGTACCGGGGAGCTGTTTTTT. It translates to CASSKTGGARTGELFF.

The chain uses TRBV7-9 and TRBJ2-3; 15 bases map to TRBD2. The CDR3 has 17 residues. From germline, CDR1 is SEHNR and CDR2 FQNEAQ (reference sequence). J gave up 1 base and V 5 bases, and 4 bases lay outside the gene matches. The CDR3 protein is CASSRTSGGVGTDTQYF. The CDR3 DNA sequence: TGTGCCAGCAGCCGGACTAGCGGGGGGGTGGGCACAGATACGCAGTATTTT.

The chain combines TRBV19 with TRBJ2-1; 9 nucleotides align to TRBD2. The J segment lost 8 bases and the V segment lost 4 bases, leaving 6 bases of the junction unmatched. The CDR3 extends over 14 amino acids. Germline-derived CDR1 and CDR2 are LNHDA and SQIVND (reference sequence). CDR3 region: CASSKAGGGYEQFF. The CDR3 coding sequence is TGTGCCAGTAGTAAGGCGGGGGGGGGCTATGAGCAGTTCTTC.

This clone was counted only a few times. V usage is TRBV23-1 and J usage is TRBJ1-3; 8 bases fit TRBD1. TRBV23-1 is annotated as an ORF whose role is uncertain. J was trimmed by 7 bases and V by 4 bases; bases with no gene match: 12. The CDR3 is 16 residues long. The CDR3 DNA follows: TGCGCCAGCAGTCCAGGGGGCGCGAGGTTGGGGAACACCATATATTTT. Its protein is CASSPGGARLGNTIYF.

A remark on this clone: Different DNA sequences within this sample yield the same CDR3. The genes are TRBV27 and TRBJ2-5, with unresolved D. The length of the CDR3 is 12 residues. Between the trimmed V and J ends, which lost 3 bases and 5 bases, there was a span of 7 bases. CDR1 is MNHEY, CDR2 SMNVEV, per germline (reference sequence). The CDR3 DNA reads TGTGCCAGCAGTTTTCCGGGTGAGACCCAGTACTTC. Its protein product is CASSFPGETQYF.

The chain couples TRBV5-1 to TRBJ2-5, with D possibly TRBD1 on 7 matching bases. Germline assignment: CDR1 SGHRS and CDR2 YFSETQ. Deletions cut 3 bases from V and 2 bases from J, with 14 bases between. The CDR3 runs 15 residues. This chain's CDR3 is CASSSGGTAQETQYF. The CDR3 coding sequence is TGCGCCAGCAGCTCAGGAGGGACAGCTCAAGAGACCCAGTACTTC.

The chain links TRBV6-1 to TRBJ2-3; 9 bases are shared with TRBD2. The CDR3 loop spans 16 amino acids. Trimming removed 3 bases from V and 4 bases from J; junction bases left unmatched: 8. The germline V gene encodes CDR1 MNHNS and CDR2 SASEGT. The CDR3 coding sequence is TGTGCCAGCAGTGACGTAGCGGGGGCTCTCTCAGATACGCAGTATTTT. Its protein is CASSDVAGALSDTQYF.

This chain's CDR3 is CASSGDFNLGGLYEQYF. The CDR3 DNA reads as TGCGCCAGCAGCGGGGACTTTAACTTGGGCGGGCTCTACGAGCAGTACTTC. V usage is TRBV23-1 and J usage is TRBJ2-7; tentatively, D is TRBD2 (6 bases). TRBV23-1 is an ORF; its function is uncertain. The CDR3 extends over 17 amino acids. Trimming removed 6 bases from V and 3 bases from J, with 24 bases in between.

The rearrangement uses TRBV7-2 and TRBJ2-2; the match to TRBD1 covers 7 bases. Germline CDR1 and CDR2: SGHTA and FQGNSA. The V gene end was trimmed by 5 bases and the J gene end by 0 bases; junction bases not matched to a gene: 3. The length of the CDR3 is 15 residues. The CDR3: CASSKDRTNTGELFF. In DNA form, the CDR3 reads TGTGCCAGCAGCAAGGACAGGACGAACACCGGGGAGCTGTTTTTT.

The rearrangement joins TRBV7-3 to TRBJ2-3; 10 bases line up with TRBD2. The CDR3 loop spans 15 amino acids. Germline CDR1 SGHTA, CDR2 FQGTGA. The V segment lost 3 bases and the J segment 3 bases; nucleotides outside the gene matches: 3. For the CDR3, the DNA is TGTGCCAGCAGCTTCAGCGGGGGGGCAACAGATACGCAGTATTTT. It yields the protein CASSFSGGATDTQYF.

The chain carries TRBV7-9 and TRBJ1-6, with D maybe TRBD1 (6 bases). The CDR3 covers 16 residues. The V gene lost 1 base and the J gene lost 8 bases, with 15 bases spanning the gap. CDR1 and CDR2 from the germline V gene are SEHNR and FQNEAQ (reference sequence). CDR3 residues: CASSLGSGAGDSPLHF. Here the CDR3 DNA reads TGTGCCAGCAGCTTAGGATCAGGGGCTGGAGATTCACCCCTCCACTTT.

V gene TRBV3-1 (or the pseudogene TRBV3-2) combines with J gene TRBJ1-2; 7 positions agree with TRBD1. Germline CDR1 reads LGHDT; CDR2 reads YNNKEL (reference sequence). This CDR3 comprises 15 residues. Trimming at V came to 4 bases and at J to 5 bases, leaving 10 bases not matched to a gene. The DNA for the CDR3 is TGTGCCAGCAGCCCTCGACAGGGACGTGTGTATGGCTACACCTTC. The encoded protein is CASSPRQGRVYGYTF.

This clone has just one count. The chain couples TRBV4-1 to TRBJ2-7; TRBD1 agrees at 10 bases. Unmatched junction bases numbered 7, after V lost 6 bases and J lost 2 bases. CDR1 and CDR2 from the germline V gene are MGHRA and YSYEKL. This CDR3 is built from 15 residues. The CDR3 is CASSFGTGAAYEQYF. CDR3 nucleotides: TGCGCCAGCAGTTTTGGGACAGGGGCCGCCTACGAGCAGTACTTC.